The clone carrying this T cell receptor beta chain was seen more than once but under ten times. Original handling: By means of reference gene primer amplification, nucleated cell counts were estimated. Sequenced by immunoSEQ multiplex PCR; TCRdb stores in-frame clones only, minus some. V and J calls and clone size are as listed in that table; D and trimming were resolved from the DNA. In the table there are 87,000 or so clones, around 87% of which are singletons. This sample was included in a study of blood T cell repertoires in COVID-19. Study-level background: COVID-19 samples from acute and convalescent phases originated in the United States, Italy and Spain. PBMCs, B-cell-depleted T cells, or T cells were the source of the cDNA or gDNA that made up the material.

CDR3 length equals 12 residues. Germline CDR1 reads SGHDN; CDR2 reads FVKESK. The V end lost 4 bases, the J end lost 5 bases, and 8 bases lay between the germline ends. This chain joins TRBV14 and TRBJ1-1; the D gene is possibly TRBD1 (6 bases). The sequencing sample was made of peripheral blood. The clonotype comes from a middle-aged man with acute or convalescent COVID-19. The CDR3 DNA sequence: TGTGCCAGCAGCCCAACAGGGACTGAAGCTTTCTTT. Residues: CASSPTGTEAFF.